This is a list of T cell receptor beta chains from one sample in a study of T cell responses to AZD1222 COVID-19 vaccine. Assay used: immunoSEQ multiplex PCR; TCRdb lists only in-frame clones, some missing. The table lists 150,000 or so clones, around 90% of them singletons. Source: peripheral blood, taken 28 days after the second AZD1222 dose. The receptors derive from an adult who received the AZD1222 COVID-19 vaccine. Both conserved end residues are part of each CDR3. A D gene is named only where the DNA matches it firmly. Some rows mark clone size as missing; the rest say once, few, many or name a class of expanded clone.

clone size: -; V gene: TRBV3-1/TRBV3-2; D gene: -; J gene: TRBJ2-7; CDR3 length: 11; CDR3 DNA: TGTGCCAGCAGCCGGGACTACGAGCAGTACTTC; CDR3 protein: CASSRDYEQYF
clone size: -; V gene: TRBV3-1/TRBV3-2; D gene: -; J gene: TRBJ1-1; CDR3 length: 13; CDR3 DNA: TGTGCCAGCAATCAGGTGGGGGGGGCGGAGGCTTTCTTT; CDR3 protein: CASNQVGGAEAFF
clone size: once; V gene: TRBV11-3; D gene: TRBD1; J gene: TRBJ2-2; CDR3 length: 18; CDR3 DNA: TGTGCCAGCAGCGGTTCGCAATGGGGACAGCCGAACACCGGGGAGCTGTTTTTT; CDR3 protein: CASSGSQWGQPNTGELFF
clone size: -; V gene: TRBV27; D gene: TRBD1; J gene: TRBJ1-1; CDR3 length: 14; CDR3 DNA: TGTGCCAGCAGCAAGGACAGGGGGGGACTTGAAGCTTTCTTT; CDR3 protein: CASSKDRGGLEAFF
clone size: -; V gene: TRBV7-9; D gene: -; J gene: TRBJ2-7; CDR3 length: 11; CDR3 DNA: TGTGCCAGCAGCTTAGGCCCTGGGCAGTACTTC; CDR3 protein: CASSLGPGQYF
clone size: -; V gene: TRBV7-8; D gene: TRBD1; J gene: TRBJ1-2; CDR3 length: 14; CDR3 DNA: TGTGCCAGCAGCTTATGGGGACAGGCTTATGGCTACACCTTC; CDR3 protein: CASSLWGQAYGYTF
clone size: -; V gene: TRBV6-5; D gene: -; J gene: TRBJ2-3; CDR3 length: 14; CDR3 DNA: TGTGCCAGCAGCCCATTAGCCGGCACAGATACGCAGTATTTT; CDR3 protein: CASSPLAGTDTQYF
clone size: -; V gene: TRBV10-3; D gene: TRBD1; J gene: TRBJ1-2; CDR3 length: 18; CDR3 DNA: TGTGCCATCAGTGAGCCGACAGGGTACGGTATCAAAAACTATGGCTACACCTTC; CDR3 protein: CAISEPTGYGIKNYGYTF
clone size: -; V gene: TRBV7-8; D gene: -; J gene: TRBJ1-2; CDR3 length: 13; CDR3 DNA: TGTGCCAGCAGCTTACCTCCGGGGGAGGGCTACACCTTC; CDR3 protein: CASSLPPGEGYTF
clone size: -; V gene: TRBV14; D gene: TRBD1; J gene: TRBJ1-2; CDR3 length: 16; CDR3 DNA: TGTGCCAGCAGCCAGACCGGGACAGTAGCTAACTATGGCTACACCTTC; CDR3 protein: CASSQTGTVANYGYTF
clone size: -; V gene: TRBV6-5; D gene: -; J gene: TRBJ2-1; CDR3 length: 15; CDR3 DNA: TGTGCCAGCAGTCTACGGGTTCCTACCTACAATGAGCAGTTCTTC; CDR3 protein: CASSLRVPTYNEQFF
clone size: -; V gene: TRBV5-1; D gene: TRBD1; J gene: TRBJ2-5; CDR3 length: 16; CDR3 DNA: TGCGCCAGCAGCCCCTCGGACAGGGGACCGGCGGAGACCCAGTACTTC; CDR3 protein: CASSPSDRGPAETQYF
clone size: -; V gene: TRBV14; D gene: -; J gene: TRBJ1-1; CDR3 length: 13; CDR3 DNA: TGTGCCAGCCGGGAACAGATGAACACTGAAGCTTTCTTT; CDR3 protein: CASREQMNTEAFF